This T cell receptor (beta chain) is drawn from a study of blood T cell repertoires in COVID-19. Turning to the study itself: Samples came from the United States, Italy and Spain, spanning acute and convalescent COVID-19. The analysed material was cDNA or gDNA that came from T cells, B-cell-depleted T cells, or PBMCs.

In the original processing: The authors estimated nucleated cell counts from reference gene primer amplification. Profiled with immunoSEQ multiplex PCR; TCRdb holds only in-frame clones, not every one. The V and J calls and clone size are taken from that table; D and trimming were inferred from the DNA. The table includes about 180,000 clones, under 85% detected once. Only a few counts were recorded for this clone. Germline CDR1 is SGHTA and CDR2 is FQGNSA. The V segment lost 3 bases and the J segment 2 bases; nucleotides outside the gene matches: 7. CDR3 length: 16 amino acids. This TCR derives from a human donor in a cohort sampled during active COVID-19. The chain has TRBV7-2 and TRBJ1-5; 7 bases are a match to TRBD1. The sequenced sample was peripheral blood. CDR3 region: CASSLSGGQGNQPQHF. The DNA for the CDR3 is TGTGCCAGCAGCTTGTCTGGTGGACAGGGCAATCAGCCCCAGCATTTT.